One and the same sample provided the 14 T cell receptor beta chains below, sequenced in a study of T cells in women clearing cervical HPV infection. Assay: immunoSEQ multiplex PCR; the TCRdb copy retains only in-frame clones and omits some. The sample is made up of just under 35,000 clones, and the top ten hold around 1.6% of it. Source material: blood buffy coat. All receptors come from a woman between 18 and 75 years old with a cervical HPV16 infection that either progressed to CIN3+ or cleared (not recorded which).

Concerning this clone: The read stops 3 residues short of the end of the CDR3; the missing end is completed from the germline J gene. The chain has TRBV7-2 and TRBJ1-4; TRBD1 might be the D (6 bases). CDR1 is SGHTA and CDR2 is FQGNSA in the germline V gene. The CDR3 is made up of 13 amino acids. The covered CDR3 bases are TGTGCCAGCAGCTTGGACAGTATGTCACCA. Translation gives CASSLDSMSP. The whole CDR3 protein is CASSLDSMSPLFF. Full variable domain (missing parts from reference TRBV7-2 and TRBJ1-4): GAGVSQSPSNKVTEKGKDVELRCDPISGHTALYWYRQSLGQGLEFLIYFQGNSAPDKSGLPSDRFSAERTGGSVSTLTIQRTQQEDSAVYLCASSLDSMSPLFFGSGTQLSVL.

The part of the CDR3 DNA that was read is TGTGCCAGCAGCTCTACTAGCGGGGGAGAGACG. It is translated as CASSSTSGGET. Given in full, the CDR3 is CASSSTSGGETQYF. The rearrangement links TRBV7-7 to TRBJ2-3, with TRBD2 matching over 11 bases. Coverage ceases 3 residues before the CDR3 finishes, and the germline J gene fills in the end. Germline V gene sequence: CDR1 SSHAT, CDR2 FNYEAQ (reference sequence). The CDR3 loop spans 14 amino acids. The full variable domain, its missing parts supplied by reference TRBV7-7 and TRBJ2-3, is GAGVSQSPRYKVTKRGQDVTLRCDPISSHATLYWYQQALGQGPEFLTYFNYEAQPDKSGLPSDRFSAERPEGSISTLTIQRTEQRDSAMYRCASSSTSGGETQYFGPGTRLTVL.

The CDR3 DNA, read in part, is TGTGCCAGCAGCCCTCAGGTTAGCTCCTACAATGAG. It codes for CASSPQVSSYNE. The full CDR3 sequence reads CASSPQVSSYNEQFF. This chain joins TRBV12-3 or TRBV12-4 and TRBJ2-1; D call uncertain. Read sequence stops 3 residues before the CDR3 end, and the germline J gene provides the missing end. The CDR3 runs to 15 residues. Trimming left V 6 bases short and J 0 bases short, with 12 bases between.

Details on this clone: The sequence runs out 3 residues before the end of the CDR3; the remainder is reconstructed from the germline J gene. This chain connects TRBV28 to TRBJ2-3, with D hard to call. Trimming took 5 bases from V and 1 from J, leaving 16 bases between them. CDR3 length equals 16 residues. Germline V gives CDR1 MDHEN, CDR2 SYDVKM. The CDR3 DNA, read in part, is TGTGCCAGCAGTCTCTCACCCAAGGCGGGCACAGATACG. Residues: CASSLSPKAGTDT. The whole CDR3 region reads CASSLSPKAGTDTQYF.

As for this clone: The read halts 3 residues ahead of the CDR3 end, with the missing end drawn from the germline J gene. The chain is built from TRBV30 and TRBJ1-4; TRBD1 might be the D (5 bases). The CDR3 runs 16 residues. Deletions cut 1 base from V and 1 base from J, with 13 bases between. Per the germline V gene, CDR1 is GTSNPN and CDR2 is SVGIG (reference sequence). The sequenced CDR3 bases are TGTGCCTGGAGTGGCATAACAAGGGGAACTAATGAAAAA. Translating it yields CAWSGITRGTNEK. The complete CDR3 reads CAWSGITRGTNEKLFF.

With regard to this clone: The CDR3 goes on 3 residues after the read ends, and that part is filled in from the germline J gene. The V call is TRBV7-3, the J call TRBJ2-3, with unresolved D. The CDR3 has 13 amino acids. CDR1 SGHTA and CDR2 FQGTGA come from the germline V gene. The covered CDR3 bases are TGTGCCAGCAGCTTAGGCACCTCCGAGACG. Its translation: CASSLGTSET. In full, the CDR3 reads CASSLGTSETQYF.

The covered CDR3 bases are TGTGCCAGCAGCTGGGGCTCGGCCCACACGTACGAG. Translating gives CASSWGSAHTYE. The full CDR3 reads CASSWGSAHTYEQYF. The genes are TRBV7-2 and TRBJ2-7, with D maybe TRBD1 (5 bases). The read ends 3 residues before the CDR3 terminus; that terminus is restored from the germline J gene. The V gene's germline CDR1 is SGHTA and CDR2 FQGNSA. Trimming removed 4 bases from V and 4 bases from J, with 17 bases in between. This CDR3 is 15 amino acids long. The full variable domain, in which reference TRBV7-2 and TRBJ2-7 provide the parts outside the CDR3, is GAGVSQSPSNKVTEKGKDVELRCDPISGHTALYWYRQSLGQGLEFLIYFQGNSAPDKSGLPSDRFSAERTGGSVSTLTIQRTQQEDSAVYLCASSWGSAHTYEQYFGPGTRLTVT.

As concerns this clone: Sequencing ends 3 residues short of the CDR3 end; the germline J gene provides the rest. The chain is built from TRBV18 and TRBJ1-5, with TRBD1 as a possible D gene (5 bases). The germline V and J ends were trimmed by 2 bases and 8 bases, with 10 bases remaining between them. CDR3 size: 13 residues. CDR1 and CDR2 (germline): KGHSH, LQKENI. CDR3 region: CASSPGGGEPQHF. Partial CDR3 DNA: TGTGCCAGCTCACCAGGCGGGGGAGAGCCC.

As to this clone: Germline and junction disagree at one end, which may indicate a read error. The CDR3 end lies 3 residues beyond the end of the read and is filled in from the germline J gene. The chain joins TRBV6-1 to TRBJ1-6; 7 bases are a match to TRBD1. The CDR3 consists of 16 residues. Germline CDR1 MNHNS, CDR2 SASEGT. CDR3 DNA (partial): TGTGCCAGCAGAGAAGCTTACAGGGGTGGAAATTCACCC. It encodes CASREAYRGGNSP. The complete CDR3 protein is CASREAYRGGNSPLHF.

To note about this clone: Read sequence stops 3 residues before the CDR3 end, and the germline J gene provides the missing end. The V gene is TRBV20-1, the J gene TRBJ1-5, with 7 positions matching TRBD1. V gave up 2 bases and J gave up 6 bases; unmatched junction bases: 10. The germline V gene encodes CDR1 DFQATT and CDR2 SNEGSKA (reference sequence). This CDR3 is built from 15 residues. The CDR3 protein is CSARSPGGMGQPQHF. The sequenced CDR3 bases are TGCAGTGCTAGATCGCCAGGGGGGATGGGTCAGCCC.

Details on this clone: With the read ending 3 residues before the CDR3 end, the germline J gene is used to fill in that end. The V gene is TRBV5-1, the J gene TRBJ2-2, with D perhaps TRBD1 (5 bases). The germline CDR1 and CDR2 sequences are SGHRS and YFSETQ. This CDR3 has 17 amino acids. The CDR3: CASSLGTTASVSSPLFF. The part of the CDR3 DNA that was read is TGCGCCAGCAGCTTGGGAACGACAGCCAGCGTGAGTTCACCG.

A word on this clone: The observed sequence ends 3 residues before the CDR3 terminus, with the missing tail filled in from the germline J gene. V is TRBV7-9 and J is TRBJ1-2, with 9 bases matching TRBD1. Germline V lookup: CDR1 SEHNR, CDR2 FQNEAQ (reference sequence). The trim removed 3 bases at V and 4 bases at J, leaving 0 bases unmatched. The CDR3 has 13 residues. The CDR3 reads CASSLTGGYGYTF. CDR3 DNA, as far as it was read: TGTGCCAGCAGCTTGACAGGGGGCTATGGC.

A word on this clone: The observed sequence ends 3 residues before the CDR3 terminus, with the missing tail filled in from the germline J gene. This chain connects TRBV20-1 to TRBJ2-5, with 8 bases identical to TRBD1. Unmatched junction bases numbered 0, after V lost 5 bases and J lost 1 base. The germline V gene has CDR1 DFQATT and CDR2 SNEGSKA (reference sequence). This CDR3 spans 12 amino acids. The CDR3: CSADRGQETQYF. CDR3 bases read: TGCAGTGCTGACAGGGGCCAAGAGACC.

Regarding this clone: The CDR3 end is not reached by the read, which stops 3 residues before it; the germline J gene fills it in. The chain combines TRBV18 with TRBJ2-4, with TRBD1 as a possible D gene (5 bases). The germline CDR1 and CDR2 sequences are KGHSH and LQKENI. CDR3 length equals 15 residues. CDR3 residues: CASSPPMGLNYGQYF. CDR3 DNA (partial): TGTGCCAGCTCACCACCGATGGGGCTTAACTATGGT.